This T cell receptor beta chain was identified during a study of blood T cell repertoires in COVID-19. With 6 bases clipped from V and 8 bases from J, the junction kept 2 bases outside the gene matches. The CDR3 runs to 13 residues. The germline CDR1 and CDR2 sequences are KGHSH and LQKENI. Some clones are missing from TCRdb's copy, which holds only in-frame ones; the method was immunoSEQ multiplex PCR. The data hold 150,000 to 200,000 clones, with 87% observed a single time. The chain links TRBV18 to TRBJ1-6; 9 nucleotides line up with TRBD1. The sequenced sample consisted of PBMCs or T cells enriched from blood (not recorded which). This TCR was sampled from a woman aged 25-40 years who had recovered from COVID-19. CDR3 in amino acids: CASSDRGDSPLHF. For the CDR3, the DNA is TGTGCCAGCTCCGACAGGGGGGATTCACCCCTCCACTTT.